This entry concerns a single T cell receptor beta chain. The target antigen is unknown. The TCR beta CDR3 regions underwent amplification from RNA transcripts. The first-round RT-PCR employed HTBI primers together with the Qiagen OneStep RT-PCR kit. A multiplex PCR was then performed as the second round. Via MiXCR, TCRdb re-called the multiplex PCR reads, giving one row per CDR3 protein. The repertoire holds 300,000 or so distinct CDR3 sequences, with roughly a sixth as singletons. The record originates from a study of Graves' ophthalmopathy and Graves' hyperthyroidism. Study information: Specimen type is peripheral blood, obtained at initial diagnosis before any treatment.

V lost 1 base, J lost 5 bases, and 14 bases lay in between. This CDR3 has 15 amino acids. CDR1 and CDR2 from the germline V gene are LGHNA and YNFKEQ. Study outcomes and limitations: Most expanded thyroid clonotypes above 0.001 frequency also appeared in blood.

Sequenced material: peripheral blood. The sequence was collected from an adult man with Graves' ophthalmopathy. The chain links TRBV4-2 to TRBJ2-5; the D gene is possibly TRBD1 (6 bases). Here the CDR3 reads CASSQGSGERETQYF. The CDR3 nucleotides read TGTGCCAGCAGCCAAGGTTCAGGGGAACGGGAGACCCAGTACTTC.